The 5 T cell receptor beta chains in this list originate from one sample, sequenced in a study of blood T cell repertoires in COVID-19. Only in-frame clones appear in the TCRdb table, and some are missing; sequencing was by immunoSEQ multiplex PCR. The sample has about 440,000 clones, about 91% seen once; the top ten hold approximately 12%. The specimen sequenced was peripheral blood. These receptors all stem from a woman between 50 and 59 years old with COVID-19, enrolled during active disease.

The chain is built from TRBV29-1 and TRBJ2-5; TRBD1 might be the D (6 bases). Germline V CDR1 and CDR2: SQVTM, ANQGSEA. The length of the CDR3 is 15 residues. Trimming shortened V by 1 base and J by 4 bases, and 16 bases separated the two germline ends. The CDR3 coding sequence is TGCAGCGTTGAAGGAGGGCCCGACAGGCGAGAGACCCAGTACTTC. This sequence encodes CSVEGGPDRRETQYF.

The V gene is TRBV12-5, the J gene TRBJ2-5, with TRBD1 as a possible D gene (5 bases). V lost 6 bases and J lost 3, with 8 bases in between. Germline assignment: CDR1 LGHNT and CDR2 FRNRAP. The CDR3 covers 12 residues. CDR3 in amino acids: CASGPREETQYF. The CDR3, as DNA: TGTGCTAGTGGACCCAGGGAAGAGACCCAGTACTTC.

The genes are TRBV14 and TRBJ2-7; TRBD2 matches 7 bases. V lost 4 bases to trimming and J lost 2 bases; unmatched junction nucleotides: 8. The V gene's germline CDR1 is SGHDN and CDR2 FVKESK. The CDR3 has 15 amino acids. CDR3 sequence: CASSPEGGRTYEQYF. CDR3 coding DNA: TGTGCCAGCAGCCCCGAGGGAGGGAGGACCTACGAGCAGTACTTC.

CDR3 protein: CASSTGGAEAFF. CDR3 coding DNA: TGTGCCAGCTCAACAGGGGGCGCTGAAGCTTTCTTT. This sequence joins TRBV19 and TRBJ1-1; TRBD1 matches 9 bases. The CDR3 consists of 12 residues. The V gene's germline CDR1 is LNHDA and CDR2 SQIVND (reference sequence). J lost 6 bases, V lost 9 bases, and 5 bases had no gene match.

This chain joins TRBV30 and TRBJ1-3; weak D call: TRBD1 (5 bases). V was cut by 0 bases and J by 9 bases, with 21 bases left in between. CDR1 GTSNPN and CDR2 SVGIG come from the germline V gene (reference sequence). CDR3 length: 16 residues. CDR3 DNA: TGTGCCTGGAGTGTGGGACTGGGGGGTCTATATGGCACCATATATTTT. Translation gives CAWSVGLGGLYGTIYF.